This TCR beta chain was sequenced for a study of T cell responses to AZD1222 COVID-19 vaccine. For this clone: Its antigen is unknown.

General study findings and limits: Targeting of unmutated variant regions was reportedly seen in nearly half of spike-specific TCRs. Vaccine-associated CD4 TCRs ranged over spike, dominating at 160-218 and 743-854. The study sampled repertoires only after the peak T cell response.

This CDR3 is built from 13 residues. The germline V gene encodes CDR1 LGHDT and CDR2 YNNKEL (reference sequence). With 2 bases removed from V and 10 bases from J, the gap between germline ends came to 12 bases. The table came from immunoSEQ multiplex PCR; TCRdb's copy has only in-frame clones and leaves some out. The sample records about 150,000 clones, 92% being singletons. The sequence was obtained from an adult who received the AZD1222 COVID-19 vaccine. The V gene is TRBV3-1 (or the pseudogene TRBV3-2), the J gene TRBJ2-1, with D maybe TRBD2 (6 bases). The sample here was peripheral blood, taken 28 days after the second AZD1222 dose. CDR3 DNA: TGTGCCAGCAGCCAACAAAGGGACTCGGAGCAGTTCTTC. It encodes CASSQQRDSEQFF.